The present entry profiles one T cell receptor beta chain with its context. Its antigen remains unknown. A read error is likely, as this CDR3 ends without the conserved phenylalanine or tryptophan. This entry is derived from a study of T cell repertoires in cytomegalovirus infection. TCRdb recomputed calls from the reads with MiXCR, one row per CDR3 protein. The table lists about a million distinct CDR3 sequences, roughly 30% of them singletons. Overall study findings and caveats: Summed public TCR beta family frequency identified CMV carriers bearing the relevant HLA.

The sample in question was cultured CD8+ T cells from PBMCs, obtained from culture after CMV antigen stimulation. The TCR was taken from a human donor in good health (CMV status not recorded). Some clones in this sample may be carry-over from other donors' samples.

The DNA of the CDR3 is TGTGCCAGCAGTTCGGACAGTGGAGGATACGAGCAGTACCTC. This encodes CASSSDSGGYEQYL. This chain joins TRBV6-8 and TRBJ2-7; possibly TRBD1 for D (6 bases). The CDR3 has 14 residues. Trimming removed 4 bases at V and 4 bases at J, with 14 bases between. From germline, CDR1 is MNHGY and CDR2 SAAAGT.